What follows are 17 T cell receptor beta chains derived from one specimen sequenced in a study of CD8+ T cells in alopecia areata. RNA extraction and reverse transcription yielded cDNA as sequencing template. Profiling relied on immunoSEQ multiplex PCR, and the TCRdb table lists in-frame clones only, not all of them. The top ten hold more than 0.95% of the sample, which has 200,000 to 250,000 clones, around two thirds seen once. Sequenced here: CD4+ T cells sorted from blood, sampled at week 0. The source is a human donor with alopecia areata.

This clone has just a few counts. J is TRBJ2-3 and V is TRBV27; D might be TRBD2 (6 bases). This CDR3 has 13 amino acids. Trimming removed 0 bases from V and 7 bases from J, with 8 bases in between. Germline V gene data show CDR1 as MNHEY and CDR2 as SMNVEV (reference sequence). CDR3 nucleotides: TGTGCCAGCAGTTTATCAGGAGGGAATACGCAGTATTTT. It translates to CASSLSGGNTQYF.

The chain carries TRBV27 and TRBJ2-7, with unresolved D. Germline lookup yields CDR1 MNHEY and CDR2 SMNVEV (reference sequence). The length of the CDR3 is 14 residues. V dropped 7 bases and J dropped 3 bases, with 16 bases sitting between them. The DNA of the CDR3 is TGTGCCAGCACCCTCAGGACCGCTGACTACGAGCAGTACTTC. Its translation is CASTLRTADYEQYF.

This clone has a handful of counts. A read error is the likely source, as a far larger clone sits one nucleotide away. The chain carries TRBV16 and TRBJ1-1; D ambiguous. V dropped 3 bases and J dropped 2 bases, with 1 base sitting between them. Germline V gene sequence: CDR1 KGHSY, CDR2 FQNENV. The CDR3 loop spans 11 amino acids. DNA for the CDR3: TGTGCCAGCAGCCACAACACTGAAGCTTTCTTT. Its translation: CASSHNTEAFF.

V gene TRBV29-1 combines with J gene TRBJ1-1, with D possibly being TRBD1 (6 bases). Deletions cut 8 bases from V and 0 bases from J, with 13 bases between. Germline CDR1 reads SQVTM; CDR2 reads ANQGSEA. This CDR3 contains 13 residues. CDR3 region: CSMGGPMNTEAFF. The CDR3 nucleotides are TGCAGCATGGGGGGGCCCATGAACACTGAAGCTTTCTTT. Full variable domain (rest looked up from reference TRBV29-1 and TRBJ1-1): SAVISQKPSRDICQRGTSLTIQCQVDSQVTMMFWYRQQPGQSLTLIATANQGSEATYESGFVIDKFPISRPNLTFSTLTVSNMSPEDSSIYLCSMGGPMNTEAFFGQGTRLTVV.

This clone was detected a few times. V is TRBV4-1 and J is TRBJ2-3; the D is unclear. Germline loops: CDR1 MGHRA, CDR2 YSYEKL. V was shortened by 6 bases and J by 5 bases, with 9 bases between the two germline ends. CDR3 length: 12 amino acids. In DNA, the CDR3 is TGCGCCAGCAGGTCGGTCGGAGATACGCAGTATTTT. Amino acid sequence: CASRSVGDTQYF.

This clone was seen once. The CDR3 region has the DNA TGCAGCGCTTGTGGGCAGGGGGGAAAAGCCTACGAGCAGTACTTC. This sequence encodes CSACGQGGKAYEQYF. The chain combines TRBV29-1 with TRBJ2-7; perhaps TRBD1 as D (7 bases). Trimming left V 7 bases short and J 2 bases short, with 21 bases between. This CDR3 region has 15 residues. Per germline, CDR1 SQVTM and CDR2 ANQGSEA.

This sequence joins TRBV7-2 and TRBJ2-1; 11 nucleotides agree with TRBD2. V was clipped by 4 bases and J by 7 bases; unmatched bases: 12. Germline V gene lookup returns CDR1 SGHTA and CDR2 FQGNSA. CDR3 size: 17 residues. In DNA form, the CDR3 reads TGTGCCAGCAGCTCCAGAGGTAGCGGGGGGGCCCATAATGAGCAGTTCTTC. Translating it yields CASSSRGSGGAHNEQFF.

The rearrangement links TRBV6-6 to TRBJ2-1; no firm D call. This CDR3 comprises 12 residues. Germline CDR1 is MNHNY and CDR2 is SVGAGI (reference sequence). Trimming removed 2 bases at V and 9 bases at J, with 8 bases between. In DNA form, the CDR3 reads TGTGCCAGCAGTTACCAATCGATTGAGCAGTTCTTC. Residues: CASSYQSIEQFF.

The chain employs TRBV2 and TRBJ2-7; 7 bases fit TRBD1. CDR1 and CDR2 from the germline V gene are SNHLY and FYNNEI. The ends lost 7 bases at V and 6 bases at J; junction bases unmatched: 12. The length of the CDR3 is 14 residues. The CDR3 here is CASMRGQSHAEQYF. DNA of the CDR3: TGTGCCAGCATGAGGGGACAGTCCCATGCCGAGCAGTACTTC.

As concerns this clone: Other DNA sequences of this sample code for an identical CDR3. The chain employs TRBV29-1 and TRBJ2-1; the D is unclear. Germline assignment: CDR1 SQVTM and CDR2 ANQGSEA. CDR3 size: 10 residues. The ends were cut back, 4 bases at V and 3 bases at J, with 1 base in the middle. The CDR3 DNA sequence: TGCAGCGTTGGCTACAATGAGCAGTTCTTC. Translated, it gives CSVGYNEQFF.

The J gene is TRBJ1-2, the V gene TRBV9; D unclear. The CDR3 loop spans 16 amino acids. Germline V gene sequence: CDR1 SGDLS, CDR2 YYNGEE. V was pared by 0 bases and J by 0 bases, with 12 bases between. The CDR3 region is CASSVDAASPNYGYTF. The CDR3 nucleotides read TGTGCCAGCAGCGTAGATGCAGCGTCACCTAACTATGGCTACACCTTC.

This clone came up a few times. V gene TRBV11-2 combines with J gene TRBJ2-1; TRBD2 might be the D (6 bases). Trimming took 2 bases from V and 5 from J, leaving 16 bases between them. The germline gives CDR1 SGHAT, CDR2 FQNNGV. The CDR3 runs 16 residues. The CDR3 coding sequence is TGTGCCAGCAGCTTAAACCGGGGCGGGACCCACAATGAGCAGTTCTTC. Translation gives CASSLNRGGTHNEQFF.

J is TRBJ2-5 and V is TRBV4-3, with D unresolved. Between the trimmed V and J ends, which lost 0 bases and 5 bases, there was a span of 16 bases. This CDR3 contains 16 residues. Germline CDR1 is LGHNA and CDR2 is YSLEER. CDR3 in amino acids: CASSQDKNVGLETQYF. The CDR3 DNA reads TGCGCCAGCAGCCAAGATAAAAACGTGGGCCTGGAGACCCAGTACTTC.

The gene calls are TRBV6-5 and TRBJ2-7; no reliable D call. Between the trimmed V and J ends, which lost 7 bases and 6 bases, there was a span of 16 bases. The CDR3 length is 13 residues. Germline CDR1 is MNHEY and CDR2 is SVGAGI. In nucleotides, the CDR3 is TGTGCCAGCACCTCCTACGCGGATAGCGAGCAGTACTTC. Protein product: CASTSYADSEQYF.

The rearrangement links TRBV29-1 to TRBJ2-7; 7 bases are a match to TRBD1. This CDR3 spans 13 amino acids. The V segment lost 3 bases and the J segment 5 bases; nucleotides outside the gene matches: 7. Germline CDR1 and CDR2: SQVTM and ANQGSEA. CDR3 DNA sequence: TGCAGCGTTGAGAAGACAGGGAGCCACGAGCAGTACTTC. It yields the protein CSVEKTGSHEQYF.

The chain links TRBV12-5 to TRBJ2-1; a possible D gene is TRBD1 (5 bases). This CDR3 comprises 15 residues. CDR1 and CDR2 (germline): LGHNT, FRNRAP. The V end was cut by 6 bases, the J end by 8 bases, with 20 bases between. CDR3 DNA sequence: TGTGCTAGTGGGGTACCAGGGCAAGGGGCCTATGAGCAGTTCTTC. Translated, it gives CASGVPGQGAYEQFF.

This rearrangement joins TRBV29-1 to TRBJ2-1; 7 bases line up with TRBD1. Germline V CDR1 and CDR2: SQVTM, ANQGSEA. Trimming removed 5 bases from V and 8 bases from J; junction bases left unmatched: 12. The CDR3 contains 14 residues. The CDR3 loop is CSVQDRYGVDEQFF. In DNA, the CDR3 is TGCAGCGTTCAGGACAGGTATGGGGTCGATGAGCAGTTCTTC.